This T cell receptor beta chain comes out of a study of T cell responses to AZD1222 COVID-19 vaccine. General study points: Clonal diversity was possibly underestimated, and the donors were mostly white British, with more females. Repertoires were obtained solely post-peak T cell response. Spike-specific TCR breadth and depth grew following two AZD1222 doses. Reports say nearly half of spike-specific TCRs go after unmutated variant regions.

Notes on this clone: As yet, its antigen is unknown.

This CDR3 comprises 16 residues. V lost 4 bases to trimming and J lost 6 bases; unmatched junction nucleotides: 13. Germline CDR1 reads SGHNT; CDR2 reads YYREEE (reference sequence). Only in-frame clones appear in the TCRdb table, and some are missing; sequencing was by immunoSEQ multiplex PCR. The table has approximately 150,000 clones, about 92% seen once. The specimen was peripheral blood, collected on day 0 of AZD1222 vaccination. The chain has TRBV5-4 and TRBJ1-2, with 9 bases aligning to TRBD1. This clonotype originated in an adult in good health. The CDR3 loop is CASSAPGDRDLHGYTF. The CDR3 nucleotides are TGTGCCAGCAGCGCGCCCGGGGACAGGGATTTGCATGGCTACACCTTC.